This passage covers 4 T cell receptor beta chains from one sample sequenced in a study of CD8+ T cells in alopecia areata. The authors extracted RNA and reverse transcribed it into cDNA as the sequencing template. The table came from immunoSEQ multiplex PCR; TCRdb's copy has only in-frame clones and leaves some out. This table holds around 290,000 clones with no singletons; the top ten claim less than 1.5%. Sorting used CD4, CD8alpha, NKG2D, NKG2ACE and other markers on pooled cutaneous lymph node cells. Source material: CD4+ T cells sorted from a lymph node. These receptors originate from a C3H/HeJ mouse with alopecia areata. Strain haplotype at MHC: H2-k.

This clone occurred a few times. Genes and germline are mouse. The read gets to within 4 residues of the CDR3 end, and the germline J gene fills in the rest. J is TRBJ2-1 and V is TRBV19; 10 bases are shared with TRBD1. This CDR3 is built from 16 residues. With 4 bases clipped from V and 1 base from J, the junction kept 5 bases outside the gene matches. Germline V lookup: CDR1 FNHDT, CDR2 SITEND (reference sequence). CDR3 amino acids: CASSPPGQGNYAEQFF. The CDR3 DNA, read in part, is TGTGCCAGCAGTCCACCGGGACAGGGGAACTATGCT. Variable domain in full (rest from reference TRBV19 and TRBJ2-1): GGIITQTPKFLIGQEGQKLTLKCQQNFNHDTMYWYRQDSGKGLRLIYYSITENDLQKGDLSEGYDASREKKSSFSLTVTSAQKNEMAVFLCASSPPGQGNYAEQFFGPGTRLTVL.

This clone occurred a few times. Genes and germline are mouse. From the germline J gene comes the end of the CDR3, since the read stops 4 residues before it. Other DNA sequences in this specimen translate into the identical CDR3. This sequence joins TRBV1 and TRBJ2-3, with D possibly being TRBD1 (5 bases). The CDR3 is made up of 13 amino acids. Deletions cut 6 bases from V and 0 bases from J, with 7 bases between. In germline, CDR1 is NSQYPW, CDR2 LRSPGD (reference sequence). The CDR3 bases that were read are TGCACCTGCAGCGGACAAAGTGCAGAA. It codes for CTCSGQSAE. The whole CDR3 is CTCSGQSAETLYF.

Regarding this clone: Genes and germline are mouse. The read ends 4 residues early relative to the CDR3; the germline J gene fills the gap. The chain joins TRBV13-1 to TRBJ1-1; 9 bases agree with TRBD1. V shed 4 bases, J shed 0 bases, and the junction held 4 bases outside the gene matches. This CDR3 contains 15 residues. The V gene's germline CDR1 is NSHNY and CDR2 SYGAGN. The CDR3 is CASSSGQGANTEVFF. The sequenced CDR3 bases are TGTGCCAGCAGTTCGGGACAGGGAGCAAACACA.

This clone was seen a few times. Gene names are mouse gene names. The read stops 4 residues short of the end of the CDR3; the missing end is completed from the germline J gene. At the DNA level, this CDR3 is encoded by other sequences in the same sample as well. This chain joins TRBV19 and TRBJ1-2; 7 bases are shared with TRBD1. Trimming at V came to 4 bases and at J to 0 bases, leaving 6 bases not matched to a gene. The germline V gene has CDR1 FNHDT and CDR2 SITEND (reference sequence). The CDR3 runs to 15 residues. CDR3: CASSPPGTANSDYTF. The part of the CDR3 DNA that was read is TGTGCCAGCAGTCCCCCCGGGACAGCAAACTCC.